This entry describes one T cell receptor (beta chain). The antigen is undetermined. This specimen comes from a study of long-term antiretroviral therapy in people with HIV. The assay used was immunoSEQ (version v3.0), run at survey level. Sequencing was intended to reach about 35,000-55,000 T-cell genomes per sample. Assay: immunoSEQ multiplex PCR; the TCRdb copy retains only in-frame clones and omits some. The sample has about 24,000 clones, around 84% seen once. Study-level findings and limits: After ART, diversity increased yet remained lower than transplant donor controls. Clones that had undergone expansion before ART prevailed in the repertoire throughout all time points.

Germline lookup yields CDR1 KGHSH and CDR2 LQKENI. V was shortened by 6 bases and J by 0 bases, with 15 bases between the two germline ends. The CDR3 has 16 residues. Going into DNA extraction, samples held roughly 0.95-10 million cryopreserved PBMC. The gene calls are TRBV18 and TRBJ2-1; tentative D call: TRBD1 (6 bases). The source of this sequence is a young man with HIV. The sample was unsorted PBMCs, taken approximately 6.2 years after starting antiretroviral therapy. The CDR3 coding sequence is TGTGCCAGCTCCCGCCAGGGGTTGATCTCCTACAATGAGCAGTTCTTC. This translates into CASSRQGLISYNEQFF.